These T cell receptor beta chains were read from a single sample in a study of technical replicates of blood from several donors. The assay was immunoSEQ multiplex PCR, and TCRdb's table has in-frame clones only and misses some. The data show about 81,000 clones, approximately 96% seen once. The material sequenced was T cells isolated from PBMCs. All receptors derive from a human donor in good health. CDR3s include the opening cysteine and the closing phenylalanine or tryptophan. A D gene is named only where the DNA matches it firmly. Rows give clone size only sometimes, using once, few, many, or a class for an expanded clone.

-	TRBV5-8	-	TRBJ2-7	CAIPTREQYF	TGTGCCATCCCGACTCGCGAGCAGTACTTC
TRBD1	TRBV4-2	-	TRBJ1-1	CASTLGQLTEAFF	TGTGCCAGCACCTTGGGACAGCTCACTGAAGCTTTCTTT
-	TRBV4-1	-	TRBJ2-2	CASSQVGTTNTGELFF	TGCGCCAGCAGCCAAGTCGGGACAACTAACACCGGGGAGCTGTTTTTT
-	TRBV30	-	TRBJ1-2	CAWRGGRNYGYTF	TGTGCCTGGAGAGGAGGGCGGAACTATGGCTACACCTTC
-	TRBV7-9	-	TRBJ2-7	CASIGQEGYEQYF	TGTGCCAGCATCGGACAGGAGGGCTACGAGCAGTACTTC
TRBD1	TRBV19	-	TRBJ1-5	CASTKDREGDQPQHF	TGTGCCAGTACCAAGGACAGGGAAGGGGATCAGCCCCAGCATTTT
-	TRBV7-9	-	TRBJ2-3	CASSPTRQDSTDTQYF	TGTGCCAGCAGCCCGACACGACAGGACAGCACAGATACGCAGTATTTT
TRBD1	TRBV10-3	-	TRBJ2-1	CAISGDREINEQFF	TGTGCCATCAGTGGGGACAGGGAGATCAATGAGCAGTTCTTC
-	TRBV7-8	-	TRBJ2-7	CASSAQTLSIYEQYF	TGTGCCAGCAGCGCCCAGACTCTCTCAATCTACGAGCAGTACTTC
-	TRBV7-3	once	TRBJ1-1	CASSLVGQHTEAFF	TGTGCCAGCAGCTTAGTCGGACAGCACACTGAAGCTTTCTTT
-	TRBV5-1	-	TRBJ1-3	CASSSDSSGNTIYF	TGCGCCAGCAGCTCGGACAGTTCTGGAAACACCATATATTTT
TRBD1	TRBV7-9	-	TRBJ2-5	CASSGPGQGRPYQETQYF	TGTGCCAGCAGCGGACCGGGACAGGGGAGACCTTACCAAGAGACCCAGTACTTC
TRBD2	TRBV11-2	-	TRBJ2-1	CASSLGSSGIGHEQFF	TGTGCCAGCAGCTTGGGTAGTAGCGGGATCGGGCATGAGCAGTTCTTC
TRBD1	TRBV4-2	-	TRBJ2-7	CASSFTGTGAYEQYF	TGTGCCAGCAGCTTTACCGGGACAGGGGCCTACGAGCAGTACTTC
-	TRBV6-5	-	TRBJ2-5	CASESSETQYF	TGTGCCAGCGAGTCCTCGGAGACCCAGTACTTC
TRBD1	TRBV4-3	-	TRBJ2-3	CASSQEGGNTQYF	TGCGCCAGCAGCCAAGAAGGGGGCAATACGCAGTATTTT
-	TRBV18	-	TRBJ1-1	CASSSGQPTEAFF	TGTGCCAGCTCATCCGGACAACCCACTGAAGCTTTCTTT
TRBD1	TRBV10-3	-	TRBJ2-1	CAISRGRLIDEQFF	TGTGCCATCAGCAGGGGGCGCTTGATCGATGAGCAGTTCTTC
-	TRBV5-4	-	TRBJ1-2	CASSRPETTLYGYTF	TGTGCCAGCAGCCGACCTGAGACAACTCTCTATGGCTACACCTTC
-	TRBV5-1	-	TRBJ2-1	CASTRTNSYNEQFF	TGCGCCAGCACCCGGACAAACTCCTACAATGAGCAGTTCTTC
TRBD1	TRBV10-3	-	TRBJ2-6	CAVRESGQPSGANVLTF	TGTGCCGTCCGAGAGTCGGGACAGCCGTCTGGGGCCAACGTCCTGACTTTC
TRBD2	TRBV4-2	-	TRBJ2-1	CASSQGEGPTRRDEQFF	TGTGCCAGCAGCCAAGGGGAGGGGCCCACCCGGAGAGATGAGCAGTTCTTC
-	TRBV19	once	TRBJ1-2	CATNRAGYTF	TGTGCCACCAACAGGGCTGGCTACACCTTC
-	TRBV2	-	TRBJ1-1	CASSQTENTEAFF	TGTGCCAGCAGCCAAACAGAGAACACTGAAGCTTTCTTT
-	TRBV10-2	once	TRBJ1-5	CASGWGGHQPQHF	TGCGCCAGCGGGTGGGGAGGCCATCAGCCCCAGCATTTT
TRBD2	TRBV5-1	-	TRBJ2-1	CASSLSPGLAGVTDSNEQFF	TGCGCCAGCAGCCTATCGCCGGGACTAGCGGGAGTTACGGACTCAAATGAGCAGTTCTTC
-	TRBV7-7	-	TRBJ2-1	CASSSGLYNEQFF	TGTGCCAGCAGCTCGGGACTTTACAATGAGCAGTTCTTC
TRBD2	TRBV30	-	TRBJ2-3	CAWEVVAGGSDTQYF	TGTGCCTGGGAGGTAGTGGCGGGAGGGTCGGATACGCAGTATTTT
-	TRBV7-9	-	TRBJ1-1	CASSFPGKTGPNTEAFF	TGTGCCAGCAGCTTTCCAGGAAAGACAGGACCTAACACTGAAGCTTTCTTT
TRBD2	TRBV9	-	TRBJ2-3	CASSVAVGGFTDTQYF	TGTGCCAGCAGCGTAGCTGTGGGAGGGTTCACAGATACGCAGTATTTT
TRBD2	TRBV30	-	TRBJ2-5	CAWRAPSGRLGSQETQYF	TGTGCCTGGAGAGCACCTAGCGGGAGGCTGGGTAGCCAAGAGACCCAGTACTTC
TRBD1	TRBV27	once	TRBJ2-1	CASSFSQGARNEQFF	TGTGCCAGCAGTTTTAGTCAGGGGGCTAGGAATGAGCAGTTCTTC
-	TRBV5-6	-	TRBJ1-1	CASSFFAGPTEAFF	TGTGCCAGCAGCTTCTTTGCAGGGCCCACTGAAGCTTTCTTT
TRBD2	TRBV29-1	-	TRBJ2-7	CSVETGRPYEQYF	TGCAGCGTTGAAACCGGGAGGCCCTACGAGCAGTACTTC
TRBD1	TRBV29-1	few	TRBJ1-1	CSAYTRDREIPEGAFF	TGCAGCGCCTACACCCGGGACAGGGAAATTCCAGAAGGGGCTTTCTTT
-	TRBV5-6	-	TRBJ2-2	CASSLAGMVGGELFF	TGTGCCAGCAGCTTGGCAGGGATGGTAGGCGGGGAGCTGTTTTTT
-	TRBV30	-	TRBJ1-4	CAWSVGGSSTNEKLFF	TGTGCCTGGAGTGTAGGGGGATCATCGACTAATGAAAAACTGTTTTTT
TRBD1	TRBV7-3	-	TRBJ2-5	CASSSGPGTGGRETQYF	TGTGCCAGCAGCTCAGGACCGGGGACAGGGGGTCGAGAGACCCAGTACTTC
TRBD2	TRBV5-8	-	TRBJ2-3	CASSLAGLADIPDTQYF	TGTGCCAGCAGCTTGGCAGGACTAGCGGATATTCCAGATACGCAGTATTTT
-	TRBV29-1	-	TRBJ1-4	CSVVEIRQNREKLFF	TGCAGCGTTGTAGAAATACGACAGAACCGAGAAAAACTGTTTTTT
TRBD2	TRBV29-1	-	TRBJ2-7	CSVEEGSSGDYEQYF	TGCAGCGTTGAAGAGGGGTCTAGCGGGGACTACGAGCAGTACTTC
-	TRBV6-1	-	TRBJ2-7	CASSAGGGGEQYF	TGTGCCAGCAGTGCTGGAGGGGGGGGCGAGCAGTACTTC
-	TRBV7-9	-	TRBJ2-7	CASSPTGEGQYF	TGTGCCAGCAGCCCGACAGGGGAGGGGCAGTACTTC